Each of the 31 T cell receptor beta chains below was sequenced from the same sample in a study of shared clonotypes between healthy human individuals. Measured with immunoSEQ multiplex PCR; TCRdb has only the in-frame clones, and not every one. This table holds some 1.4 million clones, roughly 96% found once. The sequenced material came from naive CD4+ T cells sorted from blood. Described subset: CD45RA+ positively selected. The origin of the receptors is a young man in good health.

The rearrangement links TRBV10-3 to TRBJ2-2, with D possibly TRBD2 on 6 matching bases. The CDR3 runs 15 residues. Looked up from germline, CDR1 is ENHRY and CDR2 is SYGVKD. Trimming stripped 8 bases from V and 5 bases from J, with 18 bases between. The CDR3 region has the DNA TGTGCCATCGGGTTGGAAACACGGGAGACCGGGGAGCTGTTTTTT. Encoded protein: CAIGLETRETGELFF.

This chain joins TRBV10-1 and TRBJ2-3; maybe TRBD2 (6 bases). The CDR3 is 18 residues long. The ends were cut back, 2 bases at V and 0 bases at J, with 18 bases in the middle. The germline gives CDR1 WNHNN, CDR2 SYGVQD (reference sequence). CDR3 amino acids: CASSEPEVSGASTDTQYF. The DNA for the CDR3 is TGCGCCAGCAGTGAGCCCGAGGTCTCGGGAGCAAGCACAGATACGCAGTATTTT.

J is TRBJ1-2 and V is TRBV27; 11 nucleotides agree with TRBD1. The V gene's germline CDR1 is MNHEY and CDR2 SMNVEV (reference sequence). The CDR3 contains 16 residues. V lost 5 bases, J lost 4 bases, and 9 bases stayed unmatched. CDR3 sequence reads: CASSPTRTGGSYGYTF. The CDR3, as DNA: TGTGCCAGCAGTCCTACCAGGACAGGGGGCAGCTATGGCTACACCTTC.

The CDR3 DNA follows: TGTGCCAGCAGTGACCCACTTGAGGCTAGCGGGAGGTGGACCGGGGAGCTGTTTTTT. Its protein is CASSDPLEASGRWTGELFF. V is TRBV6-4 and J is TRBJ2-2; 11 bases agree with TRBD2. V lost 2 bases to trimming and J lost 5 bases; unmatched junction nucleotides: 13. Germline values: CDR1 MRHNA, CDR2 SNTAGT. The CDR3 has 19 amino acids.

The chain carries TRBV13 and TRBJ2-7, with TRBD2 identical over 9 bases. The CDR3 consists of 14 residues. Per germline, CDR1 PRHDT and CDR2 FYEKMQ (reference sequence). J was trimmed by 6 bases and V by 3 bases; bases with no gene match: 6. The CDR3 DNA reads as TGTGCCAGCAGCTTGGCGGGAGGGCTGCCCGAGCAGTACTTC. Its protein is CASSLAGGLPEQYF.

The chain couples TRBV5-1 to TRBJ2-2; either TRBD1 or TRBD2 may fit D (5 bases each). CDR1 is SGHRS and CDR2 is YFSETQ in the germline V gene. Between the trimmed V and J ends, which lost 3 bases and 5 bases, there was a span of 17 bases. The CDR3 length is 16 residues. The CDR3: CASSYQGSGITGELFF. CDR3 DNA sequence: TGCGCCAGCAGCTATCAGGGATCGGGGATTACCGGGGAGCTGTTTTTT.

V is TRBV5-5 and J is TRBJ2-1, with D perhaps matching TRBD2 (5 bases). The CDR3 consists of 15 residues. The germline V and J ends were trimmed by 4 bases and 5 bases, with 16 bases remaining between them. Germline V gene lookup returns CDR1 SGHKS and CDR2 YYEKEE (reference sequence). DNA for the CDR3: TGTGCCAGCAGCCCCCGGGGTAGAACGGACAATGAGCAGTTCTTC. It codes for CASSPRGRTDNEQFF.

J is TRBJ2-1 and V is TRBV2; D is possibly TRBD1 (6 bases). Germline V gives CDR1 SNHLY, CDR2 FYNNEI. The CDR3 totals 12 residues. Trimming pared 7 bases from V and 8 bases from J, leaving 12 bases between. DNA of the CDR3: TGTGCCAGCAATCAGGGGATGGATGAGCAGTTCTTC. Translating it yields CASNQGMDEQFF.

This chain uses TRBV6-1 with TRBJ1-5; D not resolved. Trimming stripped 6 bases from V and 10 bases from J, with 22 bases between. CDR3 size: 15 residues. Germline CDR1 and CDR2: MNHNS and SASEGT. CDR3 nucleotides: TGTGCCAGCAGAGAATTGGCCGTCACGAGTCAACCCCAGCATTTT. This translates into CASRELAVTSQPQHF.

V gene TRBV5-6 combines with J gene TRBJ1-1; D gene ambiguous. Germline CDR1 and CDR2: SGHDT and YYEEEE. V lost 4 bases and J lost 2, with 12 bases in between. CDR3 size: 14 residues. The CDR3 region has the DNA TGTGCCAGCAGCCTTACGGCGGGAAACACTGAAGCTTTCTTT. Encoded protein: CASSLTAGNTEAFF.

The V gene is TRBV10-3, the J gene TRBJ2-7, with D possibly TRBD2 on 5 matching bases. Between the trimmed V and J ends, which lost 3 bases and 3 bases, there was a span of 9 bases. Germline V gives CDR1 ENHRY, CDR2 SYGVKD. This CDR3 is 13 amino acids long. The CDR3 reads CAISDPGDYEQYF. CDR3 sequence (DNA): TGTGCCATCAGTGATCCCGGGGACTACGAGCAGTACTTC.

The CDR3 loop reads CSVVIGSRTGELFF. The CDR3 region has the DNA TGCAGCGTTGTGATTGGGAGTCGGACCGGGGAGCTGTTTTTT. V and J are TRBV29-1 and TRBJ2-2; D is possibly TRBD2 (5 bases). V was cut by 4 bases and J by 5 bases, with 14 bases left in between. The CDR3 spans 14 residues. The germline CDR1 and CDR2 sequences are SQVTM and ANQGSEA.

V is TRBV9 and J is TRBJ2-5, with a tentative D call TRBD2 (5 bases). The CDR3 is 12 residues long. CDR1 and CDR2 (germline): SGDLS, YYNGEE. The germline V and J ends were trimmed by 0 bases and 10 bases, with 10 bases remaining between them. This CDR3 is CASSVESEVQYF. The CDR3 nucleotides are TGTGCCAGCAGCGTAGAGTCGGAGGTCCAGTACTTC.

This clone has only a few counts. The sample carries other DNA sequences with the same CDR3. The rearrangement joins TRBV7-3 to TRBJ2-6, with D uncertain. This CDR3 comprises 12 residues. Germline values: CDR1 SGHTA, CDR2 FQGTGA. V lost 4 bases to trimming and J lost 2 bases, with 0 bases between them. For the CDR3, the DNA is TGTGCCAGCAGCTCTGGGGCCAACGTCCTGACTTTC. This encodes CASSSGANVLTF.

The gene calls are TRBV10-1 and TRBJ2-5, with no clear D. The CDR3 loop spans 13 amino acids. V lost 2 bases, J lost 7 bases, and 11 bases lay in between. The V gene's germline CDR1 is WNHNN and CDR2 SYGVQD (reference sequence). The CDR3 sequence is CASSESPSRTQYF. Written as DNA, the CDR3 is TGCGCCAGCAGTGAGAGTCCTTCGAGGACCCAGTACTTC.

The rearrangement uses TRBV6-5 and TRBJ2-7; D is possibly TRBD1 (5 bases). The CDR3 totals 16 residues. The V gene lost 0 bases and the J gene lost 5 bases, with 17 bases spanning the gap. Per the germline V gene, CDR1 is MNHEY and CDR2 is SVGAGI. The CDR3 nucleotides read TGTGCCAGCAGTTACTCGGTTTCGGTCAGGGTGGACGAGCAGTACTTC. This translates into CASSYSVSVRVDEQYF.

This chain joins TRBV5-1 and TRBJ2-3; TRBD2 aligns across 7 bases. This CDR3 is 14 amino acids long. Trimming removed 2 bases from V and 4 bases from J; junction bases left unmatched: 4. Germline loops: CDR1 SGHRS, CDR2 YFSETQ. The CDR3 sequence: CASSLAGTADTQYF. CDR3 nucleotides: TGCGCCAGCAGCTTAGCGGGAACCGCAGATACGCAGTATTTT. Combining the CDR3 with reference TRBV5-1 and TRBJ2-3 gives the whole variable domain KAGVTQTPRYLIKTRGQQVTLSCSPISGHRSVSWYQQTPGQGLQFLFEYFSETQRNKGNFPGRFSGRQFSNSRSEMNVSTLELGDSALYLCASSLAGTADTQYFGPGTRLTVL.

This sequence joins TRBV19 and TRBJ2-1; D possibly corresponds to TRBD2 (5 bases). Germline values: CDR1 LNHDA, CDR2 SQIVND (reference sequence). The CDR3 length is 15 residues. The V end was cut by 5 bases, the J end by 4 bases, with 15 bases between. The CDR3 region has the DNA TGTGCCAGTAGTTCCTATGGCGGGTTATACAATGAGCAGTTCTTC. Residues: CASSSYGGLYNEQFF. The variable domain in full, completed from reference TRBV19 and TRBJ2-1, reads DGGITQSPKYLFRKEGQNVTLSCEQNLNHDAMYWYRQDPGQGLRLIYYSQIVNDFQKGDIAEGYSVSREKKESFPLTVTSAQKNPTAFYLCASSSYGGLYNEQFFGPGTRLTVL.

The V call is TRBV7-2, the J call TRBJ2-5; 7 bases agree with TRBD1. The ends lost 6 bases at V and 5 bases at J; junction bases unmatched: 6. Per the germline V gene, CDR1 is SGHTA and CDR2 is FQGNSA. This CDR3 comprises 13 residues. The CDR3 coding sequence is TGTGCCAGCAGGACGACAGGGCGGGAGACCCAGTACTTC. It yields the protein CASRTTGRETQYF.

The chain combines TRBV4-3 with TRBJ2-3, with D possibly TRBD2 on 6 matching bases. Germline CDR1 and CDR2: LGHNA and YSLEER. V lost 0 bases and J 8 bases, leaving 24 bases between the germline ends. The CDR3 totals 18 residues. The CDR3 bases are TGCGCCAGCAGCCAAGATTGGGGCGGGACTCAGGCCCGAGGTACGCAGTATTTT. Amino acids: CASSQDWGGTQARGTQYF.

This clone was seen a single time. The gene calls are TRBV7-6 and TRBJ2-1, with D unresolved. The CDR3 loop spans 13 amino acids. CDR1 is SGHVS and CDR2 is FNYEAQ in the germline V gene. V was cut by 5 bases and J by 6 bases, with 11 bases left in between. CDR3 residues: CASSRTAGNEQFF. CDR3 in DNA: TGTGCCAGCAGCCGGACCGCAGGCAATGAGCAGTTCTTC.

This clone came up once. This chain connects TRBV28 to TRBJ2-7; D is ambiguous. Between the trimmed V and J ends, which lost 5 bases and 0 bases, there was a span of 17 bases. CDR3 length equals 16 residues. The V gene's germline CDR1 is MDHEN and CDR2 SYDVKM. CDR3 amino acids: CASSPHLGLNSYEQYF. In DNA, the CDR3 is TGTGCCAGCAGTCCTCACCTCGGCCTGAACTCCTACGAGCAGTACTTC.

This sequence joins TRBV5-5 and TRBJ2-7; weak D call: TRBD1 (5 bases). CDR3 length: 13 amino acids. Germline V gene data show CDR1 as SGHKS and CDR2 as YYEKEE (reference sequence). V lost 4 bases and J lost 2, with 10 bases in between. The CDR3 sequence: CASSDIGAYEQYF. The DNA for the CDR3 is TGTGCCAGCAGCGATATAGGGGCCTACGAGCAGTACTTC.

The CDR3 coding sequence is TGTGCCAGCAGCTTAGCGCAGACGGCTAGCGATACCTACGAGCAGTACTTC. Its translation: CASSLAQTASDTYEQYF. The chain recombines TRBV7-2 with TRBJ2-7; D is possibly TRBD2 (6 bases). Germline V lookup: CDR1 SGHTA, CDR2 FQGNSA. The CDR3 runs to 17 residues. Trimming removed 0 bases from V and 2 bases from J, with 17 bases in between.

This chain uses TRBV29-1 with TRBJ2-7; TRBD2 agrees at 14 bases. The CDR3 sequence is 13 residues long. Germline CDR1 is SQVTM and CDR2 is ANQGSEA. J lost 7 bases, V lost 7 bases, and 6 bases had no gene match. The CDR3 DNA reads as TGCAGCGCCGGACTAGCGGGAGGCGGGGAGCAGTACTTC. It yields the protein CSAGLAGGGEQYF.

A remark on this clone: Other nucleotide sequences in the sample specify the same CDR3. The V gene is TRBV19, the J gene TRBJ2-7; no clear D gene. This CDR3 has 12 residues. The germline V and J ends were trimmed by 4 bases and 4 bases, with 8 bases remaining between them. CDR1 LNHDA and CDR2 SQIVND come from the germline V gene (reference sequence). The CDR3 DNA reads as TGTGCCAGTAGTAGCAAGGGTTACGAGCAGTACTTC. This translates into CASSSKGYEQYF.

This clone has only one observation. V and J are TRBV7-8 and TRBJ2-1; TRBD2 agrees at 11 bases. V shed 5 bases and J 6 bases; nucleotides not matched to a gene: 18. The CDR3 has 19 amino acids. Germline assignment: CDR1 SGHVS and CDR2 FQNEAQ. In nucleotides, the CDR3 is TGTGCCAGCAGCCCGCCGAGACTAGCGGGAAGCCTCCGACCCAATGAGCAGTTCTTC. Its protein is CASSPPRLAGSLRPNEQFF.

V usage is TRBV6-1 and J usage is TRBJ2-3; 11 bases are shared with TRBD2. The V gene's germline CDR1 is MNHNS and CDR2 SASEGT. The CDR3 contains 18 residues. V was clipped by 4 bases and J by 2 bases; unmatched bases: 11. The CDR3 sequence: CASSGRTGTSGYTDTQYF. CDR3 sequence (DNA): TGTGCCAGCAGTGGAAGAACCGGGACTAGCGGCTACACAGATACGCAGTATTTT.

V gene TRBV11-2 combines with J gene TRBJ2-7; D uncertain. The V gene's germline CDR1 is SGHAT and CDR2 FQNNGV. The germline V and J ends were trimmed by 3 bases and 3 bases, with 21 bases remaining between them. CDR3 length: 17 amino acids. The CDR3 coding sequence is TGTGCCAGCAGCTTCGTCGTATCACGGGTCCCATACTACGAGCAGTACTTC. It yields the protein CASSFVVSRVPYYEQYF. Complete variable domain (other parts from reference TRBV11-2 and TRBJ2-7): EAGVAQSPRYKIIEKRQSVAFWCNPISGHATLYWYQQILGQGPKLLIQFQNNGVVDDSQLPKDRFSAERLKGVDSTLKIQPAKLEDSAVYLCASSFVVSRVPYYEQYFGPGTRLTVT.

The V call is TRBV15, the J call TRBJ2-7; D is perhaps TRBD1 (6 bases). This CDR3 spans 13 amino acids. Germline lookup yields CDR1 LNHNV and CDR2 YYDKDF (reference sequence). Trimming took off 0 bases at V and 5 bases at J, with 8 bases between the two ends. As DNA, the CDR3 is TGTGCCACCAGCAGAGACAGGGGCCACGAGCAGTACTTC. It codes for CATSRDRGHEQYF.

The V and J genes are TRBV30 and TRBJ1-1; D is unresolved. There are 15 residues in the CDR3. CDR1 is GTSNPN, CDR2 SVGIG, per germline (reference sequence). The V end was cut by 4 bases, the J end by 2 bases, with 17 bases between. The CDR3 sequence: CAWTGGGASNTEAFF. The CDR3 DNA sequence: TGTGCCTGGACCGGTGGTGGAGCCAGCAACACTGAAGCTTTCTTT.